This T cell receptor (beta chain) is drawn from a study of T cell responses to AZD1222 COVID-19 vaccine. About the study: Both about-4-week and about-12-week second-dose recipients were combined.

Measured with immunoSEQ multiplex PCR; TCRdb has only the in-frame clones, and not every one. The sample gives some 130,000 clones, 75% to 95% of which show up once; about 3% is in the top ten. General study points: The study reported that nearly half of spike-specific TCRs target unmutated variant regions.

In the case of this clone: Its antigen is not known.

Material: peripheral blood, obtained on day 0 of AZD1222 vaccination. The TCR was taken from an adult in good health.

The CDR3 region is CASAEGANVLTF. CDR3 DNA sequence: TGTGCCAGCGCGGAAGGGGCCAACGTCCTGACTTTC. This chain links TRBV2 with TRBJ2-6; no clear D gene. V gave up 8 bases and J gave up 4 bases, with 6 bases separating them. The germline CDR1 and CDR2 sequences are SNHLY and FYNNEI. The CDR3 is 12 amino acids.